This T cell receptor beta chain was obtained from a study of CXCR3-negative and CXCR3-positive naive CD8 T cells. Study conclusions and caveats: The TRB CDR3s that CXCR3-positive naive cells carried were more hydrophobic than those of CXCR3-negative naive cells. Fresh PBMCs went into most assays, and CXCR3 expression partly declined after cryopreservation.

Of note for this clonotype: Its antigen is not identified.

The libraries of TRB cDNA were prepared using 5' RACE with UMI labels. TCRdb reprocessed the 5' RACE reads, with one entry per CDR3 protein and no DNA. Its table records approximately 65,000 distinct CDR3 sequences. Per the germline V gene, CDR1 is LNHDA and CDR2 is SQIVND (reference sequence). The CDR3 has 16 amino acids. The clonotype originates from a human donor in good health. Some clones in this sample may be carry-over from other donors' samples. The rearrangement links TRBV19 to TRBJ1-1; the TCRdb D gene call, TRBD1, has no DNA to confirm it. The sample taken for sequencing was naive CXCR3+ CD8+ T cells from blood. Subset defined: CD45RO-CCR7+CD27+CD95- naive CD8+ T cells expressing CXCR3 (TNR3+). The CDR3 here is CASTVMGAGGNTEAFF.